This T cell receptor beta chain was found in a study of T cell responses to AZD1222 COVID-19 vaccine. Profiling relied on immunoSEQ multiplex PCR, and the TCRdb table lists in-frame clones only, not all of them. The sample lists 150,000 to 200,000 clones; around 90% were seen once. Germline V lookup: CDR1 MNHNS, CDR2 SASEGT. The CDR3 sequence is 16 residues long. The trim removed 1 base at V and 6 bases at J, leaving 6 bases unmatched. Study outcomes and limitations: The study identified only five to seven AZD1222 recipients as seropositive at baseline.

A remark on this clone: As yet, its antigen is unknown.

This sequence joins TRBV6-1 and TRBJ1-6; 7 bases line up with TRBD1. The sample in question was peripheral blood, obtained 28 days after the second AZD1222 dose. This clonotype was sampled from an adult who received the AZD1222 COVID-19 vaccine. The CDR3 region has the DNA TGTGCCAGCAGTGAAGTCGCAGGGGGATCTAATTCACCCCTCCACTTT. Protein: CASSEVAGGSNSPLHF.